This T cell receptor (beta chain) is from a study of blood T cell repertoires in COVID-19. Germline CDR1 and CDR2: PRHDT and FYEKMQ (reference sequence). Trimming removed 5 bases from V and 0 bases from J; junction bases left unmatched: 9. The CDR3 spans 16 residues. The protocol was immunoSEQ multiplex PCR, while the TCRdb copy is restricted to in-frame clones and leaves out a portion. The profile shows about 160,000 clones, about 80% of them singletons. The clonotype was recovered from a man in his fifties who had recovered from COVID-19. Sequenced: PBMCs or T cells enriched from blood (not recorded which). The chain is built from TRBV13 and TRBJ2-7, with TRBD1 matching 8 bases. The DNA for the CDR3 is TGTGCCAGCAGCGATACAGGGGGAACGAGCTCCTACGAGCAGTACTTC. Its translation: CASSDTGGTSSYEQYF.